This paragraph reports one T cell receptor (beta chain). At one of its ends the junction is not consistent with the germline gene, which may arise from a read error. These data come from a study of CD8 T cells in Susac syndrome. Germline CDR1 SGHKS, CDR2 YYEKEE (reference sequence). This CDR3 has 10 amino acids. A quantity of about 0.5 to 1 ug RNA underwent reverse transcription using random hexamers. TCRdb passed the immunoSEQ multiplex PCR reads through MiXCR, listing each CDR3 protein once. The table shows 160,000 or so distinct CDR3 sequences, with approximately 96% occurring only once. The source material was CD8+ T cells from PBMCs. This clonotype was obtained from a human donor with multiple sclerosis. This rearrangement joins TRBV5-5 to TRBJ1-4; TRBD1 aligns across 9 bases. The CDR3 spells CASSLVDRGF. The CDR3 DNA is TGTGCCAGCAGCTTGGTGGACAGGGGATTT. The full variable domain, in which reference TRBV5-5 and TRBJ1-4 provide the parts outside the CDR3, is DAGVTQSPTHLIKTRGQQVTLRCSPISGHKSVSWYQQVLGQGPQFIFQYYEKEERGRGNFPDRFSARQFPNYSSELNVNALLLGDSALYLCASSLVDRGFGSGTQLSVL.